This is a list of T cell receptor beta chains from one sample in a study of tumour-infiltrating T cells in Burkitt lymphoma. Data came from immunoSEQ multiplex PCR; TCRdb stores just in-frame clones and leaves some out. The repertoire has around 4,500 clones, under 30% of them found once; the top ten carry about 28%. Sequenced sample: tumor tissue. These receptors were obtained from a human donor with diffuse large B-cell lymphoma. CDR3s include the opening cysteine and the closing phenylalanine or tryptophan. D genes are given only for firm matches. Clone size, where shown, is once, few, many, or a class for clones that have expanded.

D gene: TRBD2
V gene: TRBV29-1
J gene: TRBJ2-7
clone size: -
CDR3 DNA: TGCAGCGTTGAAGGGTCGGGAGGGCCTAGCGAGCAGTACTTC
CDR3 protein: CSVEGSGGPSEQYF

D gene: -
V gene: TRBV7-6
J gene: TRBJ2-5
clone size: -
CDR3 DNA: TGTGCCAGCAGCGGGGACTGGGGAGAGACCCAGTACTTC
CDR3 protein: CASSGDWGETQYF

D gene: -
V gene: TRBV5-1
J gene: TRBJ2-5
clone size: -
CDR3 DNA: TGCGCCAGCAGCTTGTGGGGGAAAGAGACCCAGTACTTC
CDR3 protein: CASSLWGKETQYF

D gene: -
V gene: TRBV5-8
J gene: TRBJ2-7
clone size: few
CDR3 DNA: TGTGCCAGCAGCCCCGCTCTCGGGTCCTACGAGCAGTACTTC
CDR3 protein: CASSPALGSYEQYF

D gene: -
V gene: TRBV19
J gene: TRBJ1-1
clone size: -
CDR3 DNA: TGTGCCAGTAGTATTCTCGGGAGTGAAGCTTTCTTT
CDR3 protein: CASSILGSEAFF

D gene: -
V gene: TRBV29-1
J gene: TRBJ1-2
clone size: -
CDR3 DNA: TGCAGCGCCGGCGGGGCAGGGGAGACCTATGGCTACACCTTC
CDR3 protein: CSAGGAGETYGYTF

D gene: -
V gene: TRBV6-5
J gene: TRBJ1-3
clone size: few
CDR3 DNA: TGTGCCAGCAGTTACTCTGACGGGTCTGGAAACACCATATATTTT
CDR3 protein: CASSYSDGSGNTIYF

D gene: -
V gene: TRBV19
J gene: TRBJ2-7
clone size: medium-sized
CDR3 DNA: TGTGCCAGTAGTACGCCACCCTACGAGCAGTACTTC
CDR3 protein: CASSTPPYEQYF

D gene: -
V gene: TRBV5-6
J gene: TRBJ2-1
clone size: -
CDR3 DNA: TGTGCCAGCAGCTTAACCCCGGCGGATCCGGAGCAGTTCTTC
CDR3 protein: CASSLTPADPEQFF

D gene: -
V gene: TRBV9
J gene: TRBJ1-2
clone size: -
CDR3 DNA: TGTGCCAGCAGCCCCTCGTATTTTGGACGGGACGATAAGAGGGGCTACACCTTC
CDR3 protein: CASSPSYFGRDDKRGYTF

D gene: -
V gene: TRBV6-1
J gene: TRBJ1-1
clone size: -
CDR3 DNA: TGTGCCAGCAGTCTGCTGGGCCTGAACACTGAAGCTTTCTTT
CDR3 protein: CASSLLGLNTEAFF

D gene: -
V gene: TRBV19
J gene: TRBJ2-5
clone size: -
CDR3 DNA: TGTGCCAGTAGTCCCGAGGACGGACGGATCCAAGAGACCCAGTACTTC
CDR3 protein: CASSPEDGRIQETQYF

D gene: -
V gene: TRBV7-2
J gene: TRBJ1-1
clone size: -
CDR3 DNA: TGTGCCAGCAGCCTAAGTATAAAGGACACTGAAGCTTTCTTT
CDR3 protein: CASSLSIKDTEAFF

D gene: -
V gene: TRBV5-6
J gene: TRBJ1-1
clone size: few
CDR3 DNA: TGTGCCAGCAGCTTGTTTGCAGGGGTCATCACTGAAGCTTTCTTT
CDR3 protein: CASSLFAGVITEAFF

D gene: -
V gene: TRBV27
J gene: TRBJ2-5
clone size: few
CDR3 DNA: TGTGCCAGCAGTCTCGGGTCAAGGGGCCGGGAGACCCAGTACTTC
CDR3 protein: CASSLGSRGRETQYF

D gene: TRBD1
V gene: TRBV19
J gene: TRBJ2-6
clone size: -
CDR3 DNA: TGTGCCAGTAGTCCCTTCGGACAGGGCACTGGGGCCAACGTCCTGACTTTC
CDR3 protein: CASSPFGQGTGANVLTF

D gene: TRBD1
V gene: TRBV9
J gene: TRBJ1-1
clone size: -
CDR3 DNA: TGTGCCAGCAGCGGACGGACAGGGAAGAACACTGAAGCTTTCTTT
CDR3 protein: CASSGRTGKNTEAFF

D gene: -
V gene: TRBV7-2
J gene: TRBJ1-4
clone size: few
CDR3 DNA: TGTGCCAGCACCTATGGGAATGAAAAACTGTTTTTT
CDR3 protein: CASTYGNEKLFF

D gene: TRBD1
V gene: TRBV4-1
J gene: TRBJ1-1
clone size: -
CDR3 DNA: TGCGCCAGCAGCTACCCGGACAGGGCGAGCACTGAAGCTTTCTTT
CDR3 protein: CASSYPDRASTEAFF

D gene: -
V gene: TRBV28
J gene: TRBJ1-4
clone size: -
CDR3 DNA: TGTGCCAGCAGTTTAAACAGAGGAACTAATGAAAAACTGTTTTTT
CDR3 protein: CASSLNRGTNEKLFF

D gene: -
V gene: TRBV9
J gene: TRBJ2-2
clone size: few
CDR3 DNA: TGTGCCAGCAGCGCCACCTTGGACCGAACGGAGCTGTTTTTT
CDR3 protein: CASSATLDRTELFF

D gene: -
V gene: TRBV27
J gene: TRBJ1-2
clone size: -
CDR3 DNA: TGTGCCAGCAGGCAGGGAACTACTAACTATGGCTACACCTTC
CDR3 protein: CASRQGTTNYGYTF

D gene: TRBD2
V gene: TRBV5-1
J gene: TRBJ2-7
clone size: few
CDR3 DNA: TGCGCCAGCAGCCTGGTTACTAGCGGTACCTCCGAGCAGTACTTC
CDR3 protein: CASSLVTSGTSEQYF

D gene: -
V gene: TRBV28
J gene: TRBJ2-7
clone size: few
CDR3 DNA: TGTGCCAGCAGTCCCCCTAAGGGCAAGTCCTACGAGCAGTACTTC
CDR3 protein: CASSPPKGKSYEQYF

D gene: -
V gene: TRBV4-2
J gene: TRBJ1-1
clone size: few
CDR3 DNA: TGTGCCAGCAGCCAAGACGAAGCTGAAGCTTTCTTT
CDR3 protein: CASSQDEAEAFF

D gene: TRBD1
V gene: TRBV28
J gene: TRBJ2-7
clone size: few
CDR3 DNA: TGTGCCAGCAGAGTCCAGACAGGGGCCTCCTACGAGCAGTACTTC
CDR3 protein: CASRVQTGASYEQYF

D gene: -
V gene: TRBV6-5
J gene: TRBJ1-1
clone size: few
CDR3 DNA: TGTGCCAGCAGTTACTCTCCAGGATGGGCCACTGAAGCTTTCTTT
CDR3 protein: CASSYSPGWATEAFF

D gene: TRBD1
V gene: TRBV2
J gene: TRBJ1-1
clone size: few
CDR3 DNA: TGTGCCAGCAGGGGACAGGGGCAAGCTTTCTTT
CDR3 protein: CASRGQGQAFF

D gene: TRBD1
V gene: TRBV25-1
J gene: TRBJ1-1
clone size: few
CDR3 DNA: TGTGCCAGCAGTGAGCCGGGGACAGGGAGCACTGAAGCTTTCTTT
CDR3 protein: CASSEPGTGSTEAFF

D gene: -
V gene: TRBV11-2
J gene: TRBJ2-3
clone size: -
CDR3 DNA: TGTGCCAGCAGCTTAGGGGCGGGGCGGACAGATACGCAGTATTTT
CDR3 protein: CASSLGAGRTDTQYF

D gene: -
V gene: TRBV11-2
J gene: TRBJ2-3
clone size: -
CDR3 DNA: TGTGCCAGCAGCTTAATCGGGCCTTATAGAGATACGCAGTATTTT
CDR3 protein: CASSLIGPYRDTQYF

D gene: TRBD2
V gene: TRBV5-1
J gene: TRBJ2-1
clone size: -
CDR3 DNA: TGCGCCAGCAGCTTGGTAGTTTTCGGGACTAGCGGCAATGAGCAGTTCTTC
CDR3 protein: CASSLVVFGTSGNEQFF

D gene: -
V gene: TRBV6-1
J gene: TRBJ1-3
clone size: -
CDR3 DNA: TGTGCCAGCAGTGAAAAAGGGGATAGGTGGACGGAACATTTCTCTGGAAACACCATATATTTT
CDR3 protein: CASSEKGDRWTEHFSGNTIYF

D gene: TRBD2
V gene: TRBV27
J gene: TRBJ2-7
clone size: -
CDR3 DNA: TGTGCCAGCAGTTTAGGGATCGGACTAGCGGGAGGTTACGAGCAGTACTTC
CDR3 protein: CASSLGIGLAGGYEQYF

D gene: -
V gene: TRBV4-2
J gene: TRBJ1-2
clone size: few
CDR3 DNA: TGTGCCAGCAGCCAAGATGACAAGCAGTATGGCTACACCTTC
CDR3 protein: CASSQDDKQYGYTF

D gene: TRBD1
V gene: TRBV30
J gene: TRBJ1-5
clone size: -
CDR3 DNA: TGTGCCTGGTCGGGACAGAACAATCAGCCCCAGCATTTT
CDR3 protein: CAWSGQNNQPQHF

D gene: -
V gene: TRBV7-7
J gene: TRBJ2-3
clone size: -
CDR3 DNA: TGTGCTAGCAGTCTACTTGGTTTCACAGATACGCAGTATTTT
CDR3 protein: CASSLLGFTDTQYF

D gene: -
V gene: TRBV6-1
J gene: TRBJ2-3
clone size: -
CDR3 DNA: TGTGCCAGCAGTGAACTAGTGGCAAGTCGAAATACGCAGTATTTT
CDR3 protein: CASSELVASRNTQYF

D gene: -
V gene: TRBV4-1
J gene: TRBJ2-7
clone size: few
CDR3 DNA: TGCGCCAGCAGCCAAAAAGGGGTTGGCCCTTACGAGCAGTACTTC
CDR3 protein: CASSQKGVGPYEQYF

D gene: TRBD1
V gene: TRBV5-1
J gene: TRBJ1-2
clone size: few
CDR3 DNA: TGCGCCAGCAGCTGGGACAGGGGAGGCTATGGCTACACCTTC
CDR3 protein: CASSWDRGGYGYTF

D gene: TRBD2
V gene: TRBV9
J gene: TRBJ2-1
clone size: -
CDR3 DNA: TGTGCCAGCCAGCCGGGACTAGCACCCAATGAGCAGTTCTTC
CDR3 protein: CASQPGLAPNEQFF

D gene: -
V gene: TRBV5-1
J gene: TRBJ2-1
clone size: few
CDR3 DNA: TGCGCCAGCAGCACGGTAGAAGGGTTCTCCTACAATGAGCAGTTCTTC
CDR3 protein: CASSTVEGFSYNEQFF

D gene: TRBD2
V gene: TRBV27
J gene: TRBJ2-7
clone size: -
CDR3 DNA: TGTGCCAGCAGTAGGGAGGCTAGCGGGAGCTACGAGCAGTACTTC
CDR3 protein: CASSREASGSYEQYF

D gene: TRBD1
V gene: TRBV6-6
J gene: TRBJ1-1
clone size: -
CDR3 DNA: TGTGCCAGCAGTTACGCCTCGGGACAGGATCACACTGAAGCTTTCTTT
CDR3 protein: CASSYASGQDHTEAFF

D gene: -
V gene: TRBV27
J gene: TRBJ1-3
clone size: -
CDR3 DNA: TGTGCCAGCAGTATTACGGGGGTCGGAGTGGGAAACACCATATATTTT
CDR3 protein: CASSITGVGVGNTIYF

D gene: -
V gene: TRBV5-1
J gene: TRBJ2-7
clone size: -
CDR3 DNA: TGCGCCAGCAGGGATAGGGACGGATCCTACGAGCAGTACTTC
CDR3 protein: CASRDRDGSYEQYF

D gene: TRBD2
V gene: TRBV9
J gene: TRBJ2-7
clone size: large
CDR3 DNA: TGTGCCAGCAGCGTTAGCGGGAGGGGAGGCGAGCAGTACTTC
CDR3 protein: CASSVSGRGGEQYF

D gene: -
V gene: TRBV4-1
J gene: TRBJ1-2
clone size: few
CDR3 DNA: TGCGCCAGCAGCCCCCAGGGATATGATGGCTACACCTTC
CDR3 protein: CASSPQGYDGYTF

D gene: -
V gene: TRBV21-1
J gene: TRBJ1-4
clone size: -
CDR3 DNA: TGTGCCAGCAGCAAAGGACAGGTAGGCGGTAGAACTAATGAAAAACTGTTTTTT
CDR3 protein: CASSKGQVGGRTNEKLFF

D gene: TRBD2
V gene: TRBV7-9
J gene: TRBJ2-7
clone size: few
CDR3 DNA: TGTGCCAGCAGCCCGATGGGGGGGTTCTCCTACGAGCAGTACTTC
CDR3 protein: CASSPMGGFSYEQYF

D gene: TRBD2
V gene: TRBV2
J gene: TRBJ2-5
clone size: few
CDR3 DNA: TGTGCCAGCAGCCCCGGGCTAGCGGGAGTCGGAGAGACCCAGTACTTC
CDR3 protein: CASSPGLAGVGETQYF

D gene: TRBD2
V gene: TRBV6-5
J gene: TRBJ2-7
clone size: -
CDR3 DNA: TGTGCCAGCATAGGGACTACCCTCTACGAGCAGTACTTC
CDR3 protein: CASIGTTLYEQYF

D gene: TRBD1
V gene: TRBV5-1
J gene: TRBJ1-1
clone size: -
CDR3 DNA: TGCGCCAGCAGCACTCCGACAGGGGAGGAGGTGAACACTGAAGCTTTCTTT
CDR3 protein: CASSTPTGEEVNTEAFF

D gene: -
V gene: TRBV19
J gene: TRBJ1-2
clone size: -
CDR3 DNA: TGTGCCAGTAGTCGGGACAATAACTATGGCTACACCTTC
CDR3 protein: CASSRDNNYGYTF

D gene: -
V gene: TRBV5-1
J gene: TRBJ2-1
clone size: -
CDR3 DNA: TGCGCCAGAAGGGACCACGCCTACAATGAGCAGTTCTTC
CDR3 protein: CARRDHAYNEQFF

D gene: -
V gene: TRBV18
J gene: TRBJ2-7
clone size: -
CDR3 DNA: TGTGCCAGCTCACCGAAACAGGATTACGAGCAGTACTTC
CDR3 protein: CASSPKQDYEQYF

D gene: TRBD2
V gene: TRBV27
J gene: TRBJ2-1
clone size: large
CDR3 DNA: TGTGCCAGCAGTACGGGACTAGCGGCCACCTACAATGAGCAGTTCTTC
CDR3 protein: CASSTGLAATYNEQFF